The 22 T cell receptor beta chains reported below all come from one sample, sequenced in a study of response to subunit inactivated influenza vaccine. TCRdb reanalysed the RT-PCR reads using MiXCR and keeps one entry per CDR3 protein. The table shows about 160,000 distinct CDR3 sequences, with approximately 11% occurring only once. The material was non-naive T cells sorted from PBMCs, obtained roughly 47 days after vaccination. These receptors all stem from a man aged 45-60 years who received an inactivated influenza vaccine.

Only a few counts were recorded for this clonotype. This sequence joins TRBV7-3 and TRBJ2-1; 8 bases fit TRBD2. The CDR3 sequence is 15 residues long. Germline loops: CDR1 SGHTA, CDR2 FQGTGA. J gave up 3 bases and V 5 bases, and 6 bases lay outside the gene matches. The CDR3 here is CASSTLSGVYNEQFF. The CDR3 bases are TGTGCCAGCAGCACCCTTAGCGGGGTCTACAATGAGCAGTTCTTC.

Only a few counts were recorded for this clonotype. CDR3 region: CASSRRGIGGGEQFF. The CDR3 DNA reads TGTGCCAGCAGCCGAAGAGGTATCGGGGGGGGTGAGCAGTTCTTC. This rearrangement joins TRBV3-1 to TRBJ2-1; 8 bases match TRBD2. Germline assignment: CDR1 LGHDT and CDR2 YNNKEL (reference sequence). Trimming removed 4 bases from V and 9 bases from J; junction bases left unmatched: 11. This CDR3 has 15 amino acids.

This clonotype came up many times. The chain is built from TRBV4-1 and TRBJ1-2, with a possible D match to TRBD1 (5 bases). Trimming left V 1 base short and J 6 bases short, with 15 bases between. Germline V gene data show CDR1 as MGHRA and CDR2 as YSYEKL. The CDR3 loop spans 15 amino acids. DNA for the CDR3: TGCGCCAGCAGCCAAGGTCACGGACAATACCATGGCTACACCTTC. Protein sequence: CASSQGHGQYHGYTF.

J is TRBJ2-5 and V is TRBV10-3; D is unresolved. V was cut by 3 bases and J by 0 bases, with 8 bases left in between. The CDR3 runs to 14 residues. Germline loops: CDR1 ENHRY, CDR2 SYGVKD. The CDR3: CAISERRNQETQYF. CDR3 nucleotide sequence: TGTGCCATCAGTGAACGACGGAACCAAGAGACCCAGTACTTC.

This clonotype was seen ten or more times. The gene calls are TRBV7-9 and TRBJ2-1, with TRBD1 as a possible D gene (6 bases). V was pared by 0 bases and J by 8 bases, with 8 bases between. The CDR3 totals 13 residues. Germline V CDR1 and CDR2: SEHNR, FQNEAQ (reference sequence). The CDR3 loop is CASSLAGAHEQFF. The CDR3, as DNA: TGTGCCAGCAGCTTAGCGGGGGCCCATGAGCAGTTCTTC. Looking up the rest from reference TRBV7-9 and TRBJ2-1 gives the full variable domain: DTGVSQNPRHKITKRGQNVTFRCDPISEHNRLYWYRQTLGQGPEFLTYFQNEAQLEKSRLLSDRFSAERPKGSFSTLEIQRTEQGDSAMYLCASSLAGAHEQFFGPGTRLTVL.

This clonotype was detected many times. V and J are TRBV12-3 or TRBV12-4 and TRBJ2-7, with no clear D. Trimming stripped 5 bases from V and 2 bases from J, with 7 bases between. CDR3 length: 12 amino acids. The DNA for the CDR3 is TGTGCCAGCAGTCAAGGGACCTACGAGCAGTACTTC. This translates into CASSQGTYEQYF.

The CDR3 sequence: CASSLTTNTEAFF. As DNA, the CDR3 is TGTGCCAGCTCACTCACAACTAACACTGAAGCTTTCTTT. The chain combines TRBV18 with TRBJ1-1; D gene uncertain. Germline values: CDR1 KGHSH, CDR2 LQKENI. This CDR3 is 13 amino acids long. V was clipped by 4 bases and J by 2 bases, with 8 bases between them.

The gene calls are TRBV4-1 and TRBJ2-1; 10 bases align to TRBD2. V dropped 3 bases and J dropped 5; count of bases not matched to a gene: 16. CDR3 length: 19 residues. From germline, CDR1 is MGHRA and CDR2 YSYEKL. The CDR3 coding sequence is TGCGCCAGCAGCCAGTTCCAGCGGGGGGGCATAAGATTGGACAATGAGCAGTTCTTC. This encodes CASSQFQRGGIRLDNEQFF.

There are a few counts of this clonotype. This chain links TRBV5-1 with TRBJ2-7; 8 nucleotides agree with TRBD2. Looked up from germline, CDR1 is SGHRS and CDR2 is YFSETQ. V dropped 0 bases and J dropped 4; count of bases not matched to a gene: 6. This CDR3 has 15 residues. The CDR3 protein is CASSLASGSRYEQYF. The CDR3 bases are TGCGCCAGCAGCTTGGCGAGCGGGAGTCGATACGAGCAGTACTTC. Supplemented by reference TRBV5-1 and TRBJ2-7, the full variable domain reads KAGVTQTPRYLIKTRGQQVTLSCSPISGHRSVSWYQQTPGQGLQFLFEYFSETQRNKGNFPGRFSGRQFSNSRSEMNVSTLELGDSALYLCASSLASGSRYEQYFGPGTRLTVT.

The V call is TRBV30, the J call TRBJ2-7; TRBD2 matches at 9 bases. Germline V gene data show CDR1 as GTSNPN and CDR2 as SVGIG (reference sequence). V dropped 6 bases and J dropped 0; count of bases not matched to a gene: 9. The CDR3 is 15 residues long. CDR3 region: CACCGGGGNSYEQYF. CDR3 DNA sequence: TGTGCCTGTTGCGGGGGGGGCGGAAACTCCTACGAGCAGTACTTC.

This clonotype appeared a few times. The V gene is TRBV6-1, the J gene TRBJ1-2; D call uncertain. This CDR3 comprises 14 residues. V was cut by 4 bases and J by 4 bases, with 13 bases left in between. The germline V gene encodes CDR1 MNHNS and CDR2 SASEGT. The CDR3: CASSGTSRGYGYTF. The CDR3 nucleotides are TGTGCCAGCAGTGGGACTTCTAGAGGCTATGGCTACACCTTC.

This clonotype was found many times. The chain recombines TRBV29-1 with TRBJ2-3, with a tentative D call TRBD1 (5 bases). Per the germline V gene, CDR1 is SQVTM and CDR2 is ANQGSEA. The CDR3 has 16 residues. The CDR3 sequence is CRPGCARAYSTDTQYF. CDR3 DNA sequence: TGCAGACCGGGCTGTGCCAGGGCTTATAGCACAGATACGCAGTATTTT.

J is TRBJ2-5 and V is TRBV7-8; TRBD1 matches 8 bases. This CDR3 has 16 residues. Germline V CDR1 and CDR2: SGHVS, FQNEAQ. Trimming at V came to 3 bases and at J to 4 bases, leaving 10 bases not matched to a gene. The CDR3 nucleotides read TGTGCCAGCAGCTTCGGACAGGGAAGAGGGGTAGAGACCCAGTACTTC. As protein: CASSFGQGRGVETQYF.

The sample holds many counts of this clonotype. The V call is TRBV20-1, the J call TRBJ1-2; no clear D gene. This CDR3 has 14 amino acids. Trimming shortened V by 2 bases and J by 0 bases, and 10 bases separated the two germline ends. Germline V CDR1 and CDR2: DFQATT, SNEGSKA (reference sequence). CDR3 sequence (DNA): TGCAGTGCTAGAACCATAAGAGCTAACTATGGCTACACCTTC. This sequence encodes CSARTIRANYGYTF.

V usage is TRBV30 and J usage is TRBJ2-7; possibly TRBD2 for D (6 bases). The V and J ends lost 0 bases and 1 base respectively, with 13 bases between them. The CDR3 runs to 15 residues. In germline, CDR1 is GTSNPN, CDR2 SVGIG (reference sequence). The CDR3 loop reads CAWSVSGPTSYEQYF. The CDR3 DNA reads TGTGCCTGGAGTGTAAGCGGGCCGACATCCTACGAGCAGTACTTC.

This clonotype was counted a few times. This chain joins TRBV19 and TRBJ1-2; TRBD1 aligns across 9 bases. There are 16 residues in the CDR3. V gave up 0 bases and J gave up 6 bases; unmatched junction bases: 8. Germline V gives CDR1 LNHDA, CDR2 SQIVND (reference sequence). DNA for the CDR3: TGTGCCAGTAGTATAGACTGGACAGGGGATCAGGATGGCTACACCTTC. It encodes CASSIDWTGDQDGYTF.

The V and J genes are TRBV29-1 and TRBJ2-6, with D perhaps given as TRBD1 or TRBD2 (5 bases each). V lost 8 bases and J lost 0, with 14 bases in between. The CDR3 runs to 15 residues. Germline CDR1 reads SQVTM; CDR2 reads ANQGSEA. CDR3 loop: CSSRDDSSGANVLTF. The CDR3 nucleotides read TGCAGCTCCCGGGACGATAGCTCTGGGGCCAACGTCCTGACTTTC.

In this sample, this clonotype turned up a few times. The rearrangement uses TRBV20-1 and TRBJ2-1; D call uncertain. V was clipped by 3 bases and J by 4 bases, with 10 bases between them. CDR1 is DFQATT, CDR2 SNEGSKA, per germline (reference sequence). The CDR3 consists of 13 residues. This chain's CDR3 is CSASAEAYNEQFF. CDR3 nucleotides: TGCAGTGCTAGCGCCGAGGCTTACAATGAGCAGTTCTTC.

V and J are TRBV27 and TRBJ2-5; no definite D call. Trimming removed 2 bases at V and 5 bases at J, with 12 bases between. The CDR3 spans 14 residues. Looked up from germline, CDR1 is MNHEY and CDR2 is SMNVEV (reference sequence). The CDR3 DNA sequence: TGTGCCAGCAGTTTAGGCCGGGTGGGGGAGACCCAGTACTTC. This gives the protein CASSLGRVGETQYF.

V and J are TRBV2 and TRBJ1-1; no clear D gene. Looked up from germline, CDR1 is SNHLY and CDR2 is FYNNEI. V lost 6 bases to trimming and J lost 0 bases, with 8 bases between them. The CDR3 covers 13 residues. CDR3 region: CASSPEMNTEAFF. DNA for the CDR3: TGTGCCAGCAGCCCCGAGATGAACACTGAAGCTTTCTTT.

There are a few counts of this clonotype. The chain employs TRBV3-1 and TRBJ1-1; D unclear. The CDR3 consists of 15 residues. V was trimmed by 1 base and J by 0 bases, leaving 9 bases between them. The germline gives CDR1 LGHDT, CDR2 YNNKEL (reference sequence). The CDR3 nucleotides read TGTGCCAGCAGCCAAGTGTCACAGATGAACACTGAAGCTTTCTTT. It specifies CASSQVSQMNTEAFF.

The chain uses TRBV6-2 or TRBV6-3 and TRBJ1-2; D is unresolved. CDR3 size: 11 residues. The germline V gene encodes CDR1 MNHEY and CDR2 SVGEGT. DNA for the CDR3: TGTGGCGCGGTCTCGGGCTATGGCTACACCTTC. Protein: CGAVSGYGYTF.